These 6 T cell receptor beta chains were sequenced from one sample in a study of T cell repertoires in cytomegalovirus infection (dated by TCRdb to between 2018 and 2021). Sequencing was carried out with an Illumina HiSeq 1500. The raw public reads went through TCRdb reprocessing: fastp at Q25, MiXCR clone calling, in-frame beta chains kept. Rows merge per CDR3 protein into single entries with the most common DNA and genes. The sample table holds under 600,000 distinct CDR3 sequences, of which more than 15% were seen once. The top ten clonotypes cover approximately 24% of the sample. Sequencing was performed on CD8+ T cells from PBMCs. The receptors stem from a human donor in good health (CMV status not recorded). Some clones in this sample may be carry-over from other donors' samples.

This clonotype has a handful of counts. This rearrangement joins TRBV4-1 to TRBJ2-7; 7 nucleotides align to TRBD2. The CDR3 totals 15 residues. Germline V gene data show CDR1 as MGHRA and CDR2 as YSYEKL. V lost 5 bases and J lost 1; bases outside the gene matches: 8. The CDR3 bases are TGCGCCAGCAGCGAGAGCGGGGCCGAATCCTACGAGCAGTACTTC. Its protein is CASSESGAESYEQYF.

V usage is TRBV19 and J usage is TRBJ2-4; TRBD1 agrees at 9 bases. This CDR3 is built from 17 residues. Germline loops: CDR1 LNHDA, CDR2 SQIVND (reference sequence). V dropped 6 bases and J dropped 2; count of bases not matched to a gene: 11. The DNA of the CDR3 is TGTGCCAGTAGGGAAAGAGGGACAGGGACGCCCAAAAACATTCAGTACTTC. This encodes CASRERGTGTPKNIQYF. The variable domain in full, with the rest retrieved from reference TRBV19 and TRBJ2-4, is DGGITQSPKYLFRKEGQNVTLSCEQNLNHDAMYWYRQDPGQGLRLIYYSQIVNDFQKGDIAEGYSVSREKKESFPLTVTSAQKNPTAFYLCASRERGTGTPKNIQYFGAGTRLSVL.

This clonotype was counted many times. The chain couples TRBV28 to TRBJ2-7; D is possibly TRBD1 (8 bases). Germline V CDR1 and CDR2: MDHEN, SYDVKM. V dropped 6 bases and J dropped 1 base, with 16 bases sitting between them. This CDR3 has 15 amino acids. In DNA form, the CDR3 reads TGTGCCAGCAGACCCACAGGGGGGGCTTCCTACGAGCAGTACTTC. Protein sequence: CASRPTGGASYEQYF.

The CDR3 nucleotides are TGTGCCACCAGCAGAGCGGGAAGGGCCTACGAGCAGTACTTC. Translating it yields CATSRAGRAYEQYF. This chain connects TRBV15 to TRBJ2-7; the D gene is possibly TRBD2 (5 bases). CDR3 size: 14 residues. V was clipped by 1 base and J by 2 bases, with 9 bases between them. From germline, CDR1 is LNHNV and CDR2 YYDKDF (reference sequence).

The rearrangement links TRBV19 to TRBJ2-2, with TRBD1 identical over 10 bases. CDR1 LNHDA and CDR2 SQIVND come from the germline V gene (reference sequence). Trimming at V came to 7 bases and at J to 5 bases, leaving 7 bases not matched to a gene. This CDR3 spans 15 amino acids. DNA of the CDR3: TGTGCCAGTAACCTGGACAGGGGGACTACCGGGGAGCTGTTTTTT. It codes for CASNLDRGTTGELFF. The full variable domain, completed using reference TRBV19 and TRBJ2-2, is DGGITQSPKYLFRKEGQNVTLSCEQNLNHDAMYWYRQDPGQGLRLIYYSQIVNDFQKGDIAEGYSVSREKKESFPLTVTSAQKNPTAFYLCASNLDRGTTGELFFGEGSRLTVL.

CDR3 sequence: CSARASVRSSYNEQFF. DNA of the CDR3: TGCAGTGCTAGAGCGTCGGTGAGAAGCTCCTACAATGAGCAGTTCTTC. The chain employs TRBV20-1 and TRBJ2-1; D is ambiguous. With 1 base removed from V and 0 bases from J, the gap between germline ends came to 13 bases. The CDR3 covers 16 residues. CDR1 and CDR2 from the germline V gene are DFQATT and SNEGSKA (reference sequence).